This T cell receptor (beta chain) originates from a study of post-analysis software for immune sequencing data. The authors incorporated unique molecular identifiers into the TCR beta cDNA libraries. TCRdb re-analysed the PCR reads in MiXCR, keeping a single row per CDR3 protein. This table has hundreds of thousands of distinct CDR3 sequences, 25% to 30% appearing once. General study results and limits: Patients had higher frequencies than controls of five or six TRBV segments, including TRBV5-6, TRBV5-1 and TRBV20-1. F-measure co-clustering was strong for batch-matched samples.

Germline CDR1 SGHRS, CDR2 YFSETQ. The CDR3 extends over 16 amino acids. J gave up 4 bases and V 4 bases, and 7 bases lay outside the gene matches. This clonotype was recorded a few times. Its antigen is currently unknown. The clonotype comes from a girl under 18 with multiple sclerosis. The V gene is TRBV5-1, the J gene TRBJ2-5; TRBD2 aligns across 13 bases. Material for sequencing was blood. CDR3 amino acids: CASSLSGLAGAETQYF. DNA for the CDR3: TGCGCCAGCAGCCTCTCCGGACTAGCGGGAGCAGAGACCCAGTACTTC.